The 23 T cell receptor beta chains below all came from one sample that was sequenced in a study of CD8 T cells in Susac syndrome. Random hexamers primed reverse transcription of 0.5 to 1 ug RNA. TCRdb reanalysed the immunoSEQ multiplex PCR reads using MiXCR and keeps one entry per CDR3 protein. The data show roughly 180,000 distinct CDR3 sequences, with around 94% seen just once and 0.13% to 0.15% held by the top ten. The source material was CD4+ T cells from PBMCs. These receptors came from a human donor in good health.

This sequence joins TRBV28 and TRBJ1-4; D call uncertain. Germline CDR1 MDHEN, CDR2 SYDVKM. Trimming cost V 7 bases and J 5 bases, with 5 bases left between them. The CDR3 has 11 residues. The CDR3 bases are TGTGCCAGCACCCAGAATGAAAAACTGTTTTTT. The encoded protein is CASTQNEKLFF.

J is TRBJ1-1 and V is TRBV29-1; tentative D call: TRBD1 (5 bases). The CDR3 is 14 residues long. Trimming removed 6 bases at V and 5 bases at J, with 19 bases between. CDR1 and CDR2 (germline): SQVTM, ANQGSEA. CDR3 nucleotides: TGCAGCGTCGGGGGACGGGTTAGAGAAACTGAAGCTTTCTTT. Residues: CSVGGRVRETEAFF.

The chain carries TRBV12-3 or TRBV12-4 and TRBJ2-2; 12 positions match TRBD2. V shed 6 bases, J shed 4 bases, and the junction held 3 bases outside the gene matches. The CDR3 length is 15 residues. The CDR3 DNA reads as TGTGCCAGCAGGCCTAGCGGGGGGGCCACCGGGGAGCTGTTTTTT. Translated, it gives CASRPSGGATGELFF.

The chain employs TRBV27 and TRBJ2-4, with 9 nucleotides matching TRBD2. V dropped 2 bases and J dropped 7; count of bases not matched to a gene: 9. Germline values: CDR1 MNHEY, CDR2 SMNVEV (reference sequence). This CDR3 contains 16 residues. CDR3 nucleotide sequence: TGTGCCAGCAGTTTAGTAGCGGGGGTGTTGGGGAACATTCAGTACTTC. It is translated as CASSLVAGVLGNIQYF.

This chain links TRBV3-1 with TRBJ1-6; weak D call: TRBD1 (5 bases). V was trimmed by 8 bases and J by 10 bases, leaving 18 bases between them. Germline V gene data show CDR1 as LGHDT and CDR2 as YNNKEL (reference sequence). The CDR3 covers 14 residues. CDR3 loop: CASGRTRRDSPLHF. Here the CDR3 DNA reads TGTGCCAGCGGACGGACACGGCGGGACTCACCCCTCCACTTT.

This clonotype was seen once. The gene calls are TRBV18 and TRBJ2-3; weak D call: TRBD2 (5 bases). Germline V gene sequence: CDR1 KGHSH, CDR2 LQKENI. CDR3 size: 12 residues. Trimming took off 3 bases at V and 6 bases at J, with 7 bases between the two ends. CDR3 loop: CASSPEEDTQYF. The CDR3 DNA sequence: TGTGCCAGCTCACCGGAGGAGGATACGCAGTATTTT.

The chain recombines TRBV20-1 with TRBJ2-7; no clear D gene. Germline V gene data show CDR1 as DFQATT and CDR2 as SNEGSKA (reference sequence). The CDR3 runs 11 residues. Trimming shortened V by 0 bases and J by 5 bases, and 5 bases separated the two germline ends. As DNA, the CDR3 is TGCAGTGCTAGAGACTGGGACGAGCAGTACTTC. Residues: CSARDWDEQYF.

Only a few counts were recorded for this clonotype. The rearrangement joins TRBV28 to TRBJ2-6; D uncertain. This CDR3 region has 14 residues. Germline loops: CDR1 MDHEN, CDR2 SYDVKM. V was shortened by 5 bases and J by 1 base, with 6 bases between the two germline ends. The CDR3 protein is CASSPPSGANVLTF. In DNA form, the CDR3 reads TGTGCCAGCAGTCCACCGTCTGGGGCCAACGTCCTGACTTTC.

The chain couples TRBV7-2 to TRBJ2-3, with TRBD2 as a possible D gene (6 bases). This CDR3 has 15 residues. V was trimmed by 8 bases and J by 1 base, leaving 16 bases between them. The germline CDR1 and CDR2 sequences are SGHTA and FQGNSA. The CDR3 reads CASGWAGGGTDTQYF. DNA of the CDR3: TGTGCCAGCGGGTGGGCCGGGGGAGGCACAGATACGCAGTATTTT.

V and J are TRBV20-1 and TRBJ1-5; D is uncertain. The germline V gene has CDR1 DFQATT and CDR2 SNEGSKA (reference sequence). Trimming stripped 5 bases from V and 10 bases from J, with 18 bases between. The CDR3 runs to 13 residues. The CDR3 DNA follows: TGCAGTGCTTCGGTTGAAGGGTTTAGCCCCCAGCATTTT. Translation gives CSASVEGFSPQHF.

The rearrangement uses TRBV18 and TRBJ2-6, with 8 bases that match TRBD1. Trimming cost V 3 bases and J 0 bases; bases outside gene matches: 4. The CDR3 contains 17 residues. Germline V gene data show CDR1 as KGHSH and CDR2 as LQKENI. CDR3 bases: TGTGCCAGCTCACCGGGACAGGTGGGCTCTGGGGCCAACGTCCTGACTTTC. As protein: CASSPGQVGSGANVLTF. Supplemented by reference TRBV18 and TRBJ2-6, the full variable domain reads NAGVMQNPRHLVRRRGQEARLRCSPMKGHSHVYWYRQLPEEGLKFMVYLQKENIIDESGMPKERFSAEFPKEGPSILRIQQVVRGDSAAYFCASSPGQVGSGANVLTFGAGSRLTVL.

This chain's CDR3 is CSARSPTGPYNSPLHF. The CDR3 DNA follows: TGCAGTGCTAGATCCCCGACAGGACCTTATAATTCACCCCTCCACTTT. The rearrangement joins TRBV20-1 to TRBJ1-6; D is perhaps TRBD1 (6 bases). V was clipped by 2 bases and J by 4 bases, with 15 bases between them. Germline V gives CDR1 DFQATT, CDR2 SNEGSKA (reference sequence). The CDR3 extends over 16 amino acids.

This rearrangement joins TRBV2 to TRBJ2-3; the D gene is possibly TRBD2 (5 bases). V lost 1 base to trimming and J lost 3 bases, with 11 bases between them. Germline CDR1 and CDR2: SNHLY and FYNNEI. The CDR3 runs 15 residues. This CDR3 is CASSEGGRETDTQYF. The CDR3 DNA reads as TGTGCCAGCAGTGAAGGTGGTCGGGAAACAGATACGCAGTATTTT.

The V and J genes are TRBV5-1 and TRBJ2-3; D possibly corresponds to TRBD1 (6 bases). Trimming removed 5 bases at V and 4 bases at J, with 17 bases between. This CDR3 region has 15 residues. Germline CDR1 and CDR2: SGHRS and YFSETQ. CDR3 residues: CASSYSQGSADTQYF. The CDR3 DNA follows: TGCGCCAGCAGTTATAGCCAGGGGTCCGCAGATACGCAGTATTTT. Complete variable domain (other parts from reference TRBV5-1 and TRBJ2-3): KAGVTQTPRYLIKTRGQQVTLSCSPISGHRSVSWYQQTPGQGLQFLFEYFSETQRNKGNFPGRFSGRQFSNSRSEMNVSTLELGDSALYLCASSYSQGSADTQYFGPGTRLTVL.

This chain joins TRBV20-1 and TRBJ2-5; the D gene is possibly TRBD1 (6 bases). V gave up 3 bases and J gave up 5 bases, with 16 bases separating them. The CDR3 runs 14 residues. Germline CDR1 DFQATT, CDR2 SNEGSKA (reference sequence). The CDR3 here is CSARARQGMETQYF. The CDR3 bases are TGCAGTGCTAGGGCAAGGCAGGGGATGGAGACCCAGTACTTC.

The genes are TRBV29-1 and TRBJ2-3; D unresolved. Trimming cost V 4 bases and J 5 bases, with 7 bases left between them. The CDR3 consists of 11 residues. Germline CDR1 SQVTM, CDR2 ANQGSEA. The CDR3 bases are TGCAGCGTTGCAAGTATAGATACGCAGTATTTT. It yields the protein CSVASIDTQYF.

This clonotype occurred once. The chain carries TRBV9 and TRBJ2-3; 8 bases are a match to TRBD2. This CDR3 region has 16 residues. The V and J ends lost 0 bases and 1 base, in that order; junction bases with no gene match: 4. Germline V lookup: CDR1 SGDLS, CDR2 YYNGEE. CDR3 sequence reads: CASSVGSSGRTDTQYF. The CDR3 DNA follows: TGTGCCAGCAGCGTAGGGTCTAGCGGGCGCACAGATACGCAGTATTTT. Full variable domain (missing parts from reference TRBV9 and TRBJ2-3): DSGVTQTPKHLITATGQRVTLRCSPRSGDLSVYWYQQSLDQGLQFLIQYYNGEERAKGNILERFSAQQFPDLHSELNLSSLELGDSALYFCASSVGSSGRTDTQYFGPGTRLTVL.

The rearrangement uses TRBV7-2 and TRBJ2-7; 8 bases match TRBD2. Germline-derived CDR1 and CDR2 are SGHTA and FQGNSA. The CDR3 has 15 amino acids. V shed 5 bases, J shed 2 bases, and the junction held 8 bases outside the gene matches. The CDR3 DNA is TGTGCCAGCAGCCCCTCTGTAGCGGGGACCTACGAGCAGTACTTC. Its protein is CASSPSVAGTYEQYF.

The rearrangement joins TRBV5-1 to TRBJ1-2; the match to TRBD1 covers 8 bases. V shed 7 bases and J 6 bases; nucleotides not matched to a gene: 8. Germline V CDR1 and CDR2: SGHRS, YFSETQ. CDR3 length: 13 residues. The CDR3 protein is CASGGQGGDGYTF. CDR3 sequence (DNA): TGCGCCAGCGGAGGACAGGGCGGCGATGGCTACACCTTC.

This chain uses TRBV15 with TRBJ1-4; D unclear. The CDR3 is 13 amino acids. V dropped 2 bases and J dropped 11 bases, with 12 bases sitting between them. CDR1 is LNHNV, CDR2 YYDKDF, per germline (reference sequence). CDR3 sequence (DNA): TGTGCCACCAGCAGACAAAAAATTAGCAAACTGTTTTTT. This gives the protein CATSRQKISKLFF.

This sequence joins TRBV20-1 and TRBJ1-6; 9 bases are shared with TRBD1. Germline V gives CDR1 DFQATT, CDR2 SNEGSKA (reference sequence). Unmatched junction bases numbered 7, after V lost 6 bases and J lost 10 bases. This CDR3 has 13 residues. The chain's CDR3 is CSAPGQGGSPLHF. Here the CDR3 DNA reads TGCAGTGCCCCGGGACAGGGTGGCTCACCCCTCCACTTT.

The chain is built from TRBV27 and TRBJ1-1; TRBD1 matches at 7 bases. J lost 3 bases, V lost 6 bases, and 10 bases had no gene match. The length of the CDR3 is 15 residues. From germline, CDR1 is MNHEY and CDR2 SMNVEV (reference sequence). CDR3 nucleotide sequence: TGTGCCAGCAGAACCCCCAGGACAGGATACACTGAAGCTTTCTTT. Amino acid sequence: CASRTPRTGYTEAFF.

This chain connects TRBV20-1 to TRBJ2-7, with 11 bases fitting TRBD2. In germline, CDR1 is DFQATT, CDR2 SNEGSKA (reference sequence). V was clipped by 2 bases and J by 1 base; unmatched bases: 7. This CDR3 has 16 amino acids. In nucleotides, the CDR3 is TGCAGTGCTAGACTAGCGGGGGGCTTAGCGTCCTACGAGCAGTACTTC. Translated: CSARLAGGLASYEQYF.